Listed below are T cell receptor beta chains from one sample, sequenced in a study of shared clonotypes between healthy human individuals. This table comes from immunoSEQ multiplex PCR, and its TCRdb copy is limited to in-frame clones, with some not included. The table shows roughly 2 million clones, with 95% occurring only once. Sequenced: naive CD4+ T cells sorted from blood. Receptor source: a man between 18 and 35 years old in good health. Both conserved end residues are part of each CDR3.

J	V	CDR3
TRBJ2-5	TRBV7-9	CASSADVMGETQYF
TRBJ1-2	TRBV6-1	CASSTGLSYGYTF
TRBJ1-3	TRBV10-3	CAISLGQGSGNTIYF
TRBJ1-5	TRBV19	CASSSDDRDGNQPQHF
TRBJ2-3	TRBV10-3	CAISWGASTDTQYF
TRBJ1-5	TRBV18	CASQSDRLSNQPQHF
TRBJ2-3	TRBV18	CASSPPNPGLAASTDTQYF
TRBJ1-2	TRBV30	CAWRPEGRYGYAF
TRBJ2-1	TRBV4-3	CASSQELAGMGYNEQFF
TRBJ1-5	TRBV6-5	CASSYLGQLHF
TRBJ2-3	TRBV4-3	CASSQGVATDTDTQYF
TRBJ2-1	TRBV29-1	CSVEDTLIAGSSSYNEQFF
TRBJ2-2	TRBV10-2	CASRTTGAPTGELFF
TRBJ2-2	TRBV7-9	CASSRRLADTGELFF
TRBJ1-2	TRBV6-5	CASGTGTGVNYGYTF
TRBJ2-1	TRBV19	CASSITWGRSSYNEQFF
TRBJ1-3	TRBV5-1	CASSLGGTAGNTIYF
TRBJ2-7	TRBV5-6	CASSSDRGTTYEQYF
TRBJ2-3	TRBV6-6	CASSWVSVLGTDTQYF
TRBJ2-6	TRBV19	CASSIGTNRGQVGGANVLTF
TRBJ2-7	TRBV7-9	CASSPSYNYEQYF
TRBJ1-2	TRBV5-1	CASSASYGYTF
TRBJ1-1	TRBV4-2	CASSPEIRWTEAFF
TRBJ2-1	TRBV30	CAWSVRGGTGKFF
TRBJ1-6	TRBV6-1	CASVRSNSPLHF
TRBJ2-5	TRBV5-1	CASSLEWGAQETQYF
TRBJ2-1	TRBV20-1	CSADRFREQFF
TRBJ2-1	TRBV10-3	CASGTLNEQFF
TRBJ2-1	TRBV27	CASHFCASSLWWRDGDYEQFF
TRBJ2-3	TRBV6-5	CASKAKDTQYF
TRBJ2-7	TRBV28	CASSLRTGGNEQYF
TRBJ1-2	TRBV6-5	CASSRGWVEGYTF
TRBJ2-3	TRBV5-1	CASSTGLAASTDTQYF
TRBJ1-2	TRBV9	CASRASGTFYGYTF
TRBJ1-1	TRBV28	CASSIRHATEAFF
TRBJ1-6	TRBV7-9	CASSLGTGNSYNSPLHF
TRBJ2-7	TRBV7-2	CASSPPWGFYEQYF
TRBJ1-5	TRBV2	CASRAQGYSNQPQHF
TRBJ1-3	TRBV5-8	CASSSLGKGSSGNTIYF
TRBJ2-5	TRBV5-1	CASSLSHTETQYF
TRBJ1-2	TRBV18	CASSTDRGVYGYTF
TRBJ1-1	TRBV5-1	CASSLVPSENTEAFF
TRBJ2-1	TRBV25-1	CASSEFTSGSNEQFF
TRBJ2-1	TRBV7-2	CASSLGVRTSGEHNEQFF
TRBJ1-5	TRBV5-1	CASSLDSTNQPQHF
TRBJ2-2	TRBV4-1	CASRTVPVITGELFF
TRBJ2-3	TRBV5-1	CASRPDSTDTQYF
TRBJ1-1	TRBV27	CASSFGSYTEAFF
TRBJ1-1	TRBV5-1	CASSLGPMDTEAFF
TRBJ1-2	TRBV4-3	CASSQDTVANYGYTF